This T cell receptor (beta chain) was sequenced in a study of blood T cell repertoires in COVID-19. Study-level background: Sites in the United States, Italy and Spain provided acute and convalescent COVID-19 samples. T cells, B-cell-depleted T cells, or PBMCs supplied cDNA or gDNA.

Authors' analysis steps: Researchers report that nucleated cell counts were estimated from reference gene primer amplification. Only in-frame clones appear in the TCRdb table, and some are missing; sequencing was by immunoSEQ multiplex PCR. The V and J calls and the clone size are those of that table, but D and trimming were determined from the DNA. The table has some 390,000 clones, 80% to 90% seen once. The Seattle patients joined while their infection was active and were tracked longitudinally afterward. Germline CDR1 is SEHNR and CDR2 is FQNEAQ (reference sequence). The CDR3 has 17 amino acids. Trimming stripped 4 bases from V and 3 bases from J, with 20 bases between.

This clonotype was obtained from an older woman with COVID-19, enrolled during active disease. This chain links TRBV7-9 with TRBJ2-3; D is perhaps TRBD2 (7 bases). Sequenced material: peripheral blood. The CDR3: CASSSPSGGGRTDTQYF. The DNA of the CDR3 is TGTGCCAGCAGCTCCCCTTCGGGCGGGGGCAGGACAGATACGCAGTATTTT.